This T cell receptor beta chain was captured by sequencing in a study of CD8 T cells in acute hepatitis C reinfection. The germline gives CDR1 GTSNPN, CDR2 SVGIG (reference sequence). This CDR3 region has 12 residues. J lost 3 bases, V lost 5 bases, and 2 bases had no gene match. Described time point: naive CD8 control sorted from an acute-time-point sample. Assay: immunoSEQ multiplex PCR; the TCRdb copy retains only in-frame clones and omits some. The sample lists approximately 41,000 clones, about 86% seen once, with 0.5% to 0.65% in the top ten. Sequencing was done on a sample of naive CD8+ T cells from PBMCs. The clonotype comes from a young man with chronic hepatitis C. The chain recombines TRBV30 with TRBJ2-3; 7 bases line up with TRBD2. DNA for the CDR3: TGTGCCTGGGGGGGGGAGACAGATACGCAGTATTTT. Protein sequence: CAWGGETDTQYF.